What follows are 29 T cell receptor beta chains derived from one specimen sequenced in a study of cytomegalovirus exposure and HLA in healthy donors. Data came from immunoSEQ multiplex PCR; TCRdb stores just in-frame clones and leaves some out. The table records about 140,000 clones, around 85% of them present only once. Sequences were obtained from PBMCs. The receptors were sampled from a young man in good health and CMV-seronegative.

This clone was observed once. This rearrangement joins TRBV2 to TRBJ1-1, with D maybe TRBD1 (5 bases). Per germline, CDR1 SNHLY and CDR2 FYNNEI. V was shortened by 2 bases and J by 4 bases, with 17 bases between the two germline ends. The CDR3 contains 16 residues. The CDR3 nucleotides read TGTGCCAGCAGTGAAATGGGGCCTTTTACGGGCACTGAAGCTTTCTTT. It yields the protein CASSEMGPFTGTEAFF.

V and J are TRBV5-1 and TRBJ2-1; TRBD2 matches at 13 bases. The V gene's germline CDR1 is SGHRS and CDR2 YFSETQ. The CDR3 length is 15 residues. With 5 bases clipped from V and 8 bases from J, the junction kept 7 bases outside the gene matches. CDR3 in amino acids: CASRGGLAGIDEQFF. Written as DNA, the CDR3 is TGCGCCAGCAGGGGGGGACTAGCGGGAATCGATGAGCAGTTCTTC.

The chain employs TRBV5-6 and TRBJ1-3, with D possibly TRBD1 on 5 matching bases. V lost 4 bases and J lost 0, with 11 bases in between. Germline V gene data show CDR1 as SGHDT and CDR2 as YYEEEE. This CDR3 region has 15 residues. The chain's CDR3 is CASSRTGSSGNTIYF. CDR3 DNA sequence: TGTGCCAGCAGCCGAACAGGCTCCTCTGGAAACACCATATATTTT.

The V gene is TRBV11-2, the J gene TRBJ2-7; 8 nucleotides match TRBD2. V was pared by 5 bases and J by 5 bases, with 8 bases of the junction left unmatched. The CDR3 contains 14 residues. CDR1 is SGHAT, CDR2 FQNNGV, per germline. The CDR3 protein is CASSRISGVHEQYF. The CDR3 bases are TGTGCCAGCAGCAGAATTAGCGGGGTCCACGAGCAGTACTTC. Based on the CDR3 plus reference TRBV11-2 and TRBJ2-7, the full variable domain is EAGVAQSPRYKIIEKRQSVAFWCNPISGHATLYWYQQILGQGPKLLIQFQNNGVVDDSQLPKDRFSAERLKGVDSTLKIQPAKLEDSAVYLCASSRISGVHEQYFGPGTRLTVT.

V and J are TRBV9 and TRBJ2-1; 8 bases match TRBD1. From germline, CDR1 is SGDLS and CDR2 YYNGEE. V lost 5 bases, J lost 8 bases, and 9 bases stayed unmatched. CDR3 length: 14 residues. The DNA of the CDR3 is TGTGCCAGCAGACAGGGGGGCTTAGGCGATGAGCAGTTCTTC. Its translation is CASRQGGLGDEQFF.

This chain connects TRBV6-4 to TRBJ2-3; 7 bases fit TRBD2. CDR1 MRHNA and CDR2 SNTAGT come from the germline V gene. J was trimmed by 0 bases and V by 6 bases; bases with no gene match: 6. The CDR3 sequence is 15 residues long. CDR3 sequence (DNA): TGTGCCAGCAGCGAAACTAGCGACAGCACAGATACGCAGTATTTT. Translating it yields CASSETSDSTDTQYF.

In this sample, this clone turned up a few times. The gene calls are TRBV27 and TRBJ1-5; TRBD1 might be the D (5 bases). Between the trimmed V and J ends, which lost 4 bases and 8 bases, there was a span of 18 bases. The CDR3 spans 15 residues. In germline, CDR1 is MNHEY, CDR2 SMNVEV (reference sequence). As DNA, the CDR3 is TGTGCCAGCAGTTCCGGGGGAGGGATGTTTGAGCCCCAGCATTTT. Protein sequence: CASSSGGGMFEPQHF.

The chain combines TRBV4-3 with TRBJ1-2; the match to TRBD1 covers 7 bases. The germline CDR1 and CDR2 sequences are LGHNA and YSLEER. V lost 1 base and J lost 3; bases outside the gene matches: 8. The CDR3 consists of 16 residues. CDR3 region: CASSQARTGFHYGYTF. CDR3 nucleotides: TGCGCCAGCAGCCAAGCCCGGACAGGCTTCCACTATGGCTACACCTTC.

The genes are TRBV11-2 and TRBJ2-5; tentative D call: TRBD2 (6 bases). Trimming removed 5 bases at V and 5 bases at J, with 21 bases between. This CDR3 has 16 residues. Per the germline V gene, CDR1 is SGHAT and CDR2 is FQNNGV. The chain's CDR3 is CASSALGGGLVETQYF. CDR3 nucleotides: TGTGCCAGCAGCGCCCTGGGGGGTGGTCTAGTGGAGACCCAGTACTTC.

The count of this clone is one. The chain joins TRBV27 to TRBJ1-1; possibly TRBD1 for D (6 bases). Deletions cut 3 bases from V and 5 bases from J, with 16 bases between. This CDR3 has 15 amino acids. Germline assignment: CDR1 MNHEY and CDR2 SMNVEV (reference sequence). CDR3: CASSFLGTRGTEAFF. CDR3 bases: TGTGCCAGCAGTTTCCTCGGGACGAGGGGGACTGAAGCTTTCTTT.

The rearrangement links TRBV2 to TRBJ1-1; TRBD1 might be the D (6 bases). Germline V gene data show CDR1 as SNHLY and CDR2 as FYNNEI. The CDR3 length is 13 residues. The V gene lost 5 bases and the J gene lost 8 bases, with 15 bases spanning the gap. The CDR3 DNA reads TGTGCCAGCAGTAAACAGGGAGGGGAGGAAGCTTTCTTT. It yields the protein CASSKQGGEEAFF.

This clone was counted a few times. CDR3 region: CASSPDRDAQYF. In DNA, the CDR3 is TGTGCCAGCAGCCCGGACAGAGATGCGCAGTACTTC. The chain is built from TRBV11-2 and TRBJ2-7; D might be TRBD1 (6 bases). V gave up 5 bases and J gave up 9 bases, with 14 bases separating them. This CDR3 spans 12 amino acids. The germline V gene encodes CDR1 SGHAT and CDR2 FQNNGV.

This clone has more than one count but fewer than ten. This chain links TRBV6-1 with TRBJ1-2, with 8 bases matching TRBD1. The CDR3 spans 12 residues. The J segment lost 11 bases and the V segment lost 5 bases, leaving 7 bases of the junction unmatched. CDR1 is MNHNS, CDR2 SASEGT, per germline. As DNA, the CDR3 is TGTGCCAGCAGTTCTGGACAGGGCCAATACACCTTC. It is translated as CASSSGQGQYTF.

The chain couples TRBV7-6 to TRBJ2-1; possibly TRBD1 for D (6 bases). Deletions cut 5 bases from V and 0 bases from J, with 14 bases between. The germline V gene has CDR1 SGHVS and CDR2 FNYEAQ. This CDR3 comprises 16 residues. The CDR3 loop reads CASSPVGGFSYNEQFF. The CDR3 region has the DNA TGTGCCAGCAGCCCAGTAGGGGGTTTCTCCTACAATGAGCAGTTCTTC.

This clone has only a few counts. The gene calls are TRBV19 and TRBJ1-2, with unresolved D. The CDR3 is 12 amino acids. Germline V gene lookup returns CDR1 LNHDA and CDR2 SQIVND (reference sequence). V was pared by 6 bases and J by 4 bases, with 9 bases between. The CDR3 DNA sequence: TGTGCCAGTAGCCAGGTAGGCTATGGCTACACCTTC. Its protein is CASSQVGYGYTF.

The chain's CDR3 is CASSLGGGSYEQYF. CDR3 bases: TGTGCCAGCAGCTTGGGGGGCGGGAGCTACGAGCAGTACTTC. The genes are TRBV5-4 and TRBJ2-7; 7 positions match TRBD2. V lost 0 bases to trimming and J lost 3 bases; unmatched junction nucleotides: 3. The CDR3 length is 14 residues. The germline V gene has CDR1 SGHNT and CDR2 YYREEE (reference sequence).

The chain employs TRBV19 and TRBJ2-7; D is possibly TRBD1 (6 bases). Per the germline V gene, CDR1 is LNHDA and CDR2 is SQIVND (reference sequence). The CDR3 totals 13 residues. V was shortened by 9 bases and J by 2 bases, with 14 bases between the two germline ends. The CDR3 spells CASQHRETYEQYF. CDR3 nucleotides: TGTGCCAGCCAGCACAGGGAGACCTACGAGCAGTACTTC.

The CDR3: CASSFPSAEISYNEQFF. Written as DNA, the CDR3 is TGTGCCAGCAGCTTCCCTAGCGCCGAGATCTCCTACAATGAGCAGTTCTTC. This sequence joins TRBV7-2 and TRBJ2-1; maybe TRBD2 (6 bases). The CDR3 spans 17 residues. V was pared by 3 bases and J by 0 bases, with 15 bases between. Germline V gene data show CDR1 as SGHTA and CDR2 as FQGNSA. The full variable domain, rest sourced from reference TRBV7-2 and TRBJ2-1, is GAGVSQSPSNKVTEKGKDVELRCDPISGHTALYWYRQSLGQGLEFLIYFQGNSAPDKSGLPSDRFSAERTGGSVSTLTIQRTQQEDSAVYLCASSFPSAEISYNEQFFGPGTRLTVL.

This clone was observed once. V is TRBV10-3 and J is TRBJ2-5, with TRBD1 matching over 9 bases. Per germline, CDR1 ENHRY and CDR2 SYGVKD. The length of the CDR3 is 17 residues. Trimming took 2 bases from V and 6 from J; bases not matched to a gene: 13. The CDR3 DNA sequence: TGTGCCATCAGTGAGGATACCGGGACAGGGCCCGTAAAGACCCAGTACTTC. Protein product: CAISEDTGTGPVKTQYF.

CDR3 nucleotides: TGTGCCAGCAGCCCACAGGGAAGAGGCTACACCTTC. Amino acid sequence: CASSPQGRGYTF. The rearrangement joins TRBV6-5 to TRBJ1-2, with D tentatively TRBD1 (6 bases). This CDR3 comprises 12 residues. The V and J ends lost 6 bases and 8 bases respectively, with 13 bases between them. Germline-derived CDR1 and CDR2 are MNHEY and SVGAGI.

The CDR3 nucleotides are TGTGCCAGCTCACCAGGGTCAGGGAACGAGCAGTACTTC. This encodes CASSPGSGNEQYF. V and J are TRBV18 and TRBJ2-7; tentatively, D is TRBD1 (5 bases). Trimming cost V 2 bases and J 5 bases, with 10 bases left between them. Germline V lookup: CDR1 KGHSH, CDR2 LQKENI. The CDR3 totals 13 residues.

This chain links TRBV11-2 with TRBJ2-5, with 9 bases identical to TRBD1. This CDR3 comprises 15 residues. Losses at the gene ends were 5 bases for V and 4 bases for J; bases not matched to a gene: 8. In germline, CDR1 is SGHAT, CDR2 FQNNGV. The CDR3 sequence is CASSTYRGRGETQYF. As DNA, the CDR3 is TGTGCCAGCAGCACCTACAGGGGGCGAGGAGAGACCCAGTACTTC.

This chain connects TRBV12-5 to TRBJ1-3; no firm D call. Trimming cost V 0 bases and J 0 bases, with 12 bases left between them. The CDR3 loop spans 17 amino acids. CDR1 and CDR2 (germline): LGHNT, FRNRAP. The CDR3 is CASGLVLERSSGNTIYF. The CDR3 bases are TGTGCTAGTGGTTTGGTACTAGAACGGAGCTCTGGAAACACCATATATTTT. Full variable domain (rest looked up from reference TRBV12-5 and TRBJ1-3): DARVTQTPRHKVTEMGQEVTMRCQPILGHNTVFWYRQTMMQGLELLAYFRNRAPLDDSGMPKDRFSAEMPDATLATLKIQPSEPRDSAVYFCASGLVLERSSGNTIYFGEGSWLTVV.

V gene TRBV6-5 combines with J gene TRBJ2-5; D unresolved. The CDR3 extends over 11 amino acids. CDR1 is MNHEY and CDR2 is SVGAGI in the germline V gene. Trimming shortened V by 7 bases and J by 1 base, and 4 bases separated the two germline ends. The CDR3 DNA is TGTGCCAGCACCTTCCAAGAGACCCAGTACTTC. The encoded protein is CASTFQETQYF.

The chain couples TRBV30 to TRBJ2-1; 8 bases agree with TRBD2. V trimming: 2 bases; J trimming: 6 bases; junction bases outside the gene matches: 6. The germline V gene has CDR1 GTSNPN and CDR2 SVGIG (reference sequence). This CDR3 comprises 14 residues. The CDR3 sequence is CAWSRGLESNEQFF. The CDR3 DNA is TGTGCCTGGAGTCGGGGACTAGAGTCCAATGAGCAGTTCTTC.

The chain recombines TRBV6-5 with TRBJ2-4, with TRBD1 matching over 8 bases. The CDR3 has 15 amino acids. Germline V gene sequence: CDR1 MNHEY, CDR2 SVGAGI. The J segment lost 0 bases and the V segment lost 6 bases, leaving 4 bases of the junction unmatched. CDR3 amino acids: CASRRTGLAKNIQYF. CDR3 DNA sequence: TGTGCCAGCAGGCGGACAGGGTTAGCCAAAAACATTCAGTACTTC.

The rearrangement joins TRBV18 to TRBJ1-2; no definite D call. The germline V gene encodes CDR1 KGHSH and CDR2 LQKENI. The CDR3 is 14 residues long. V was cut by 0 bases and J by 6 bases, with 11 bases left in between. The CDR3: CASSPPRGNDGYTF. The CDR3 DNA follows: TGTGCCAGCTCACCACCCCGAGGGAATGATGGCTACACCTTC.

The rearrangement links TRBV27 to TRBJ2-6; TRBD1 matches at 9 bases. Germline values: CDR1 MNHEY, CDR2 SMNVEV (reference sequence). This CDR3 is built from 17 residues. V dropped 6 bases and J dropped 1; count of bases not matched to a gene: 7. CDR3 nucleotide sequence: TGTGCCAGCAGCGCGGGACAGGGCCCGTCTGGGGCCAACGTCCTGACTTTC. Its protein is CASSAGQGPSGANVLTF.

This rearrangement joins TRBV18 to TRBJ1-1, with D tentatively TRBD1 (5 bases). The CDR3 sequence is 14 residues long. CDR1 is KGHSH and CDR2 is LQKENI in the germline V gene. Trimming stripped 10 bases from V and 0 bases from J, with 15 bases between. The CDR3: CANGQGIMNTEAFF. Written as DNA, the CDR3 is TGTGCCAATGGGCAGGGAATAATGAACACTGAAGCTTTCTTT.